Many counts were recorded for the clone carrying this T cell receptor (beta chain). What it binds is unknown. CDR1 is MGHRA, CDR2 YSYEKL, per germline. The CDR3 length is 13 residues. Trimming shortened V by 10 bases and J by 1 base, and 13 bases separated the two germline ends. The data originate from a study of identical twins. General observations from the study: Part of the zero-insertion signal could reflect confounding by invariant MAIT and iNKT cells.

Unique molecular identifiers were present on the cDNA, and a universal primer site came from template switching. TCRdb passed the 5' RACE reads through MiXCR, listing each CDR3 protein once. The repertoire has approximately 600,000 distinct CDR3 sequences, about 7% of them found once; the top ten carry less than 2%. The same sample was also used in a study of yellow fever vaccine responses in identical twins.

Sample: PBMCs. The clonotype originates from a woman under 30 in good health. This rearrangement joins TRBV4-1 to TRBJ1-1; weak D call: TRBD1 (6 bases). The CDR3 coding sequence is TGCGCCACCCGGGGGGCGCAGAACACTGAAGCTTTCTTT. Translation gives CATRGAQNTEAFF.